This T cell receptor beta chain was captured by sequencing in a study of T cells in Graves' hyperthyroidism and ophthalmopathy. Amplification of TCR beta CDR3 regions was performed using RNA transcripts as template. The study used the HTBI primer set for a first-round RT-PCR of the TCR CDR3. MiXCR, run by TCRdb on the multiplex PCR reads, gives a single entry per CDR3 protein. There are 400,000 to 450,000 distinct CDR3 sequences in the sample; over 12% occur only once, and approximately 13% lies in the top ten. Per the germline V gene, CDR1 is MNHEY and CDR2 is SMNVEV (reference sequence). This CDR3 contains 16 residues. J gave up 10 bases and V 6 bases, and 17 bases lay outside the gene matches.

The J gene is TRBJ2-1, the V gene TRBV27; 8 bases are shared with TRBD2. The source material was blood. This clonotype was obtained from a man between 18 and 35 years old with Graves' ophthalmopathy. CDR3 in amino acids: CASSPGGGTGDWEQFF. CDR3 DNA sequence: TGTGCCAGCAGCCCCGGGGGGGGAACGGGAGATTGGGAGCAGTTCTTC.